This T cell receptor beta chain originates from a study of T-cell memory formation after mild COVID-19. Turning to the study itself: Across donors, TCR clusters were largely donor specific.

Amplification by 5'RACE using constant-segment primers produced TCR alpha and TCR beta cDNA libraries that carried sample barcodes and UMIs. TCRdb itself ran the 5' RACE reads through MiXCR, one entry per CDR3 protein. The sample has 350,000 to 400,000 distinct CDR3 sequences, about 21% seen once. Notes on the study in general: Among clones peaking at day 37 in the second wave, SARS-CoV-2 specificity remained unconfirmed. Pre-infection memory held some responding clones, suggesting pre-existing cross-reactive T cells responded.

V was pared by 2 bases and J by 4 bases, with 4 bases of the junction left unmatched. The CDR3 loop spans 14 amino acids. Germline V gives CDR1 SGHTA, CDR2 FQGNSA. In this sample, this clonotype turned up a few times. Its antigen is still unknown. The chain uses TRBV7-2 and TRBJ2-7, with 8 bases matching TRBD2. Sequencing used PBMCs or a T cell subset sorted from them (not recorded which). The clonotype comes from an adult woman who had mild COVID-19 (a few samples of this study predate the infection). Cell type and time point are not known. DNA for the CDR3: TGTGCCAGCAGCTTAATGGCTAGCGGGTACGAGCAGTACTTC. This gives the protein CASSLMASGYEQYF.